Below, 10 T cell receptor beta chains from the same sample are listed, as sequenced in a study of CD8 T cells in ankylosing spondylitis. Study-level findings and limits: A TCR beta motif of eight highly homologous variants appeared characteristic of ankylosing spondylitis blood.

These TCRs are of unknown antigen specificity. One entry per CDR3 protein, called by TCRdb with MiXCR from the 5' RACE reads. This table has roughly 440,000 distinct CDR3 sequences, over 15% appearing once. The sequenced sample consisted of blood, either unsorted or a sorted T cell fraction (not recorded which). These receptors originate from a male donor with ankylosing spondylitis.

CDR3: CASSITGPLPYEQYF. CDR3 nucleotides: TGTGCCAGCAGCATTACGGGACCACTTCCCTACGAGCAGTACTTC. This chain joins TRBV28 and TRBJ2-7; D may correspond to TRBD1 or TRBD2 (5 bases each). This CDR3 spans 15 amino acids. The V end was cut by 6 bases, the J end by 2 bases, with 17 bases between. Germline V gene data show CDR1 as MDHEN and CDR2 as SYDVKM.

This clonotype occurred a few times. The chain employs TRBV20-1 and TRBJ2-1; 7 positions agree with TRBD2. Germline V gene lookup returns CDR1 DFQATT and CDR2 SNEGSKA (reference sequence). The V gene end was trimmed by 5 bases and the J gene end by 0 bases; junction bases not matched to a gene: 10. There are 16 residues in the CDR3. The CDR3 nucleotides are TGCAGTGCTCAATCCTCTAGCGGAGGCTCCTACAATGAGCAGTTCTTC. This codes for CSAQSSSGGSYNEQFF.

There are a few counts of this clonotype. This chain uses TRBV2 with TRBJ1-1; maybe TRBD1 (5 bases). V shed 7 bases and J shed 2 bases, with 14 bases lying between them. CDR3 length equals 14 residues. Germline V gene lookup returns CDR1 SNHLY and CDR2 FYNNEI. The CDR3 region is CASTSTALNTEAFF. The CDR3 region has the DNA TGTGCCAGCACCTCGACAGCGCTTAACACTGAAGCTTTCTTT.

The chain has TRBV7-9 and TRBJ2-7; D unresolved. This CDR3 contains 11 residues. Germline loops: CDR1 SEHNR, CDR2 FQNEAQ (reference sequence). Trimming cost V 5 bases and J 2 bases, with 4 bases left between them. CDR3 bases: TGTGCCAGCAGCGCCGCCTACGAGCAGTACTTC. Translating it yields CASSAAYEQYF.

The V call is TRBV20-1, the J call TRBJ1-3; D remains unclear. The CDR3 extends over 13 amino acids. Germline-derived CDR1 and CDR2 are DFQATT and SNEGSKA (reference sequence). The germline V and J ends were trimmed by 5 bases and 0 bases, with 8 bases remaining between them. The DNA of the CDR3 is TGCAGTGCTGCTATGATCTCTGGAAACACCATATATTTT. As protein: CSAAMISGNTIYF.

This clonotype occurred a few times. The gene calls are TRBV12-3 or TRBV12-4 and TRBJ2-6; TRBD1 or TRBD2 may be the D gene (7 bases each). The CDR3 runs to 19 residues. V lost 0 bases and J 1 base, leaving 16 bases between the germline ends. In nucleotides, the CDR3 is TGTGCCAGCAGTTTAGCGCTGGGAGGGGGCGCTTCTGGGGCCAACGTCCTGACTTTC. Its protein product is CASSLALGGGASGANVLTF.

A few counts support this clonotype. J is TRBJ2-7 and V is TRBV7-2; 8 nucleotides align to TRBD1. The CDR3 totals 16 residues. V lost 1 base to trimming and J lost 6 bases; unmatched junction nucleotides: 11. Germline V gene sequence: CDR1 SGHTA, CDR2 FQGNSA. This CDR3 is CASSLVRQGHQIEQYF. The CDR3, as DNA: TGTGCCAGCAGCTTAGTGAGACAGGGGCACCAGATCGAGCAGTACTTC.

This clonotype was seen more than once but under ten times. V and J are TRBV4-2 and TRBJ2-3, with 8 bases identical to TRBD2. J lost 4 bases, V lost 1 base, and 7 bases had no gene match. Per the germline V gene, CDR1 is LGHNA and CDR2 is YNFKEQ. The CDR3 extends over 16 amino acids. The CDR3 is CASSQVSAGGSDTQYF. Here the CDR3 DNA reads TGTGCCAGCAGCCAAGTATCGGCGGGAGGATCAGATACGCAGTATTTT.

The chain joins TRBV20-1 to TRBJ1-1, with unresolved D. V was cut by 1 base and J by 0 bases, with 15 bases left in between. The CDR3 contains 16 residues. Germline lookup yields CDR1 DFQATT and CDR2 SNEGSKA (reference sequence). The CDR3 here is CSARVSTTGMNTEAFF. The CDR3 nucleotides are TGCAGTGCTAGAGTATCTACGACGGGGATGAACACTGAAGCTTTCTTT.

This clonotype was observed a handful of times. The V gene is TRBV29-1, the J gene TRBJ1-1; D unresolved. Germline V gene lookup returns CDR1 SQVTM and CDR2 ANQGSEA. The CDR3 has 13 residues. With 3 bases removed from V and 1 base from J, the gap between germline ends came to 9 bases. The CDR3 DNA is TGCAGCGTTGATATGCGTCAGAACACTGAAGCTTTCTTT. Protein: CSVDMRQNTEAFF.